The TCR beta chain under discussion was sequenced for a study of cytomegalovirus exposure and HLA in healthy donors. With respect to this clone: The antigen is undetermined. The germline gene is not matched at one end of the junction; a read error may be the cause.

This CDR3 spans 13 amino acids. Germline CDR1 reads SEHNR; CDR2 reads FQNEAQ (reference sequence). A multiplex PCR was run with 60 Vbeta primers and 13 Jbeta primers. Measured with immunoSEQ multiplex PCR; TCRdb has only the in-frame clones, and not every one. The table has about 92,000 clones, almost 85% seen once. Findings and caveats of the study: Later analysis demonstrated an association between a missense DCLRE1C variant and TCR beta V- and J-gene trimming.

This chain connects TRBV7-9 to TRBJ1-1; D is unresolved. The sample consisted of PBMCs. This TCR was sampled from a woman aged 18 to 35 in good health and CMV-seropositive. The chain's CDR3 is CSSSSEQNTEAFF. In DNA form, the CDR3 reads TGTTCCAGCAGTTCCGAACAGAACACTGAAGCTTTCTTT.